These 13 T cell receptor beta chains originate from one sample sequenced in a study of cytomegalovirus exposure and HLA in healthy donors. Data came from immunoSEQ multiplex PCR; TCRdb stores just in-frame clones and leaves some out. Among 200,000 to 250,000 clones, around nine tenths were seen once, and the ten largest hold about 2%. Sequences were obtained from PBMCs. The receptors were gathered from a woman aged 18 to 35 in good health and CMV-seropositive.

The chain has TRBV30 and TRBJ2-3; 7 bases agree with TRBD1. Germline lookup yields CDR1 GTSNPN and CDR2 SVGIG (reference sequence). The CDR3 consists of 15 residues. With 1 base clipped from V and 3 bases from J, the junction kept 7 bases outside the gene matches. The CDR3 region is CAWSENRGWTDTQYF. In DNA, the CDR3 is TGTGCCTGGAGTGAGAACAGGGGATGGACAGATACGCAGTATTTT.

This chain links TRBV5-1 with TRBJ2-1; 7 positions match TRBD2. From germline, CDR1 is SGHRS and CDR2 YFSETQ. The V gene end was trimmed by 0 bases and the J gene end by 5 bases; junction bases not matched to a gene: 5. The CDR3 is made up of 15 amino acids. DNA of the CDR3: TGCGCCAGCAGCTTGGTCGAGCGGGGAAACAATGAGCAGTTCTTC. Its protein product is CASSLVERGNNEQFF.

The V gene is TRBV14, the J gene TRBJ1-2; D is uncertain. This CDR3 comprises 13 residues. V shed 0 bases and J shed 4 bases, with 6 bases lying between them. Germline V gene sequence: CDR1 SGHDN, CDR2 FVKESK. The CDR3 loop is CASSQERGYGYTF. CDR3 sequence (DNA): TGTGCCAGCAGCCAAGAGCGCGGCTATGGCTACACCTTC.

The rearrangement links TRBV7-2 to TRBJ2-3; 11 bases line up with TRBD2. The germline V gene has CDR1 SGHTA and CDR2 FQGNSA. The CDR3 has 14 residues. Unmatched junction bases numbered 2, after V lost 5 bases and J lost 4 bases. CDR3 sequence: CASSLSGRADTQYF. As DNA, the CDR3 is TGTGCCAGCAGCCTTAGCGGGAGGGCAGATACGCAGTATTTT.

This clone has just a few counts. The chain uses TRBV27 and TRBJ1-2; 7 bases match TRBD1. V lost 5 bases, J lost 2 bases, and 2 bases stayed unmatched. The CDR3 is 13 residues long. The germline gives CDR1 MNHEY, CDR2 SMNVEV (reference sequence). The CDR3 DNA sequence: TGTGCCAGCAGTGTACAGGGGAACTATGGCTACACCTTC. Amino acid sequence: CASSVQGNYGYTF.

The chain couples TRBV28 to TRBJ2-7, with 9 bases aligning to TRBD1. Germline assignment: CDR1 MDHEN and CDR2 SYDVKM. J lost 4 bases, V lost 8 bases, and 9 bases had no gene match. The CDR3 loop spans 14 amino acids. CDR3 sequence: CASQNRGRVYEQYF. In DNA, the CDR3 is TGTGCCAGCCAAAACAGGGGGCGGGTTTACGAGCAGTACTTC.

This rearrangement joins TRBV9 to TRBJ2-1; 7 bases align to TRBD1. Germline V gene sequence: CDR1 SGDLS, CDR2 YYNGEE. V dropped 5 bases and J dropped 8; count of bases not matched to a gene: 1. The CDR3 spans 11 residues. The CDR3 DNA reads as TGTGCCAGCAGAGGGGGCGATGAGCAGTTCTTC. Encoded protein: CASRGGDEQFF. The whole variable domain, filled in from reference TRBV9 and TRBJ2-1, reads DSGVTQTPKHLITATGQRVTLRCSPRSGDLSVYWYQQSLDQGLQFLIQYYNGEERAKGNILERFSAQQFPDLHSELNLSSLELGDSALYFCASRGGDEQFFGPGTRLTVL.

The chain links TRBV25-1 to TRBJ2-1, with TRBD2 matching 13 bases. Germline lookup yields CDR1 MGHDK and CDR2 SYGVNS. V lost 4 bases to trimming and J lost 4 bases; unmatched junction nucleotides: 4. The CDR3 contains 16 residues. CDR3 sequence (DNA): TGTGCCAGCAGTGCCTCGGGACTAGCGGGGTACAATGAGCAGTTCTTC. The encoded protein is CASSASGLAGYNEQFF.

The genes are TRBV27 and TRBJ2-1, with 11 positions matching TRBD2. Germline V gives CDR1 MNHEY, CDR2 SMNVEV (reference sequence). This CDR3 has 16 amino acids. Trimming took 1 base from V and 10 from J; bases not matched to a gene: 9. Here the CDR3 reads CASSLFASGRPKEQFF. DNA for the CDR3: TGTGCCAGCAGTTTATTTGCTAGCGGGAGGCCTAAGGAGCAGTTCTTC.

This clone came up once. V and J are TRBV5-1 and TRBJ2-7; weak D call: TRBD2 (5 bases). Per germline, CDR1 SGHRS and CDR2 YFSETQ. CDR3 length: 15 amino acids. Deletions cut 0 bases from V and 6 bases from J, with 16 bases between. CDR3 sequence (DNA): TGCGCCAGCAGCTTGGAAGTAGGGAAGGGAGTCGAGCAGTACTTC. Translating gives CASSLEVGKGVEQYF.

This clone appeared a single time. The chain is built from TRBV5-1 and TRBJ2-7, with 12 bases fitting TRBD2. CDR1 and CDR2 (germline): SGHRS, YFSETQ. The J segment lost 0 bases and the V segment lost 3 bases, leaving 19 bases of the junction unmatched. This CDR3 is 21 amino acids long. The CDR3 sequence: CASSSWPSRLAGVGISYEQYF. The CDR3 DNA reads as TGCGCCAGCAGCTCTTGGCCCTCCCGACTAGCGGGAGTGGGGATCTCCTACGAGCAGTACTTC. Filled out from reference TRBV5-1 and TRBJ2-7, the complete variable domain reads KAGVTQTPRYLIKTRGQQVTLSCSPISGHRSVSWYQQTPGQGLQFLFEYFSETQRNKGNFPGRFSGRQFSNSRSEMNVSTLELGDSALYLCASSSWPSRLAGVGISYEQYFGPGTRLTVT.

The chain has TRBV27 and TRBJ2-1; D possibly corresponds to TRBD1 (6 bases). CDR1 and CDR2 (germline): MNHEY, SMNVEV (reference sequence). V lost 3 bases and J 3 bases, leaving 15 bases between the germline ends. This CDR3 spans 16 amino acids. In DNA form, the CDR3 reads TGTGCCAGCAGTTTCGCCTCAGGGGTTCTCTACAATGAGCAGTTCTTC. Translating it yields CASSFASGVLYNEQFF.

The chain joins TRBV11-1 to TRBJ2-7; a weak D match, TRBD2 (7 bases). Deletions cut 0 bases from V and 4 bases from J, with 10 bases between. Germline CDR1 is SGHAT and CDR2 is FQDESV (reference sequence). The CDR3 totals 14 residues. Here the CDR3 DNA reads TGTGCCAGCAGCTTAGCCGGGGGGCCTTACGAGCAGTACTTC. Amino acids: CASSLAGGPYEQYF.